One sample yielded the 23 T cell receptor beta chains listed below, sequenced in a study of Ad26.COV2.S vaccination and SARS-CoV-2 variants. Data came from immunoSEQ multiplex PCR; TCRdb stores just in-frame clones and leaves some out. The sample lists roughly 680,000 clones; roughly 90% were seen once. Noted treatment: 15 to 20 received Ad26.COV2.S at low or high dose, single or two shots; 5 received placebo; per-sample allocation not given. Sampling took place 63 days after the first vaccine or placebo injection. Here the sequenced sample was peripheral blood, taken in a trial of Ad26.COV2.S vaccine versus placebo. These receptors were taken from a person between 18 and 65 years old who received the Ad26.COV2.S COVID-19 vaccine or a placebo.

The chain carries TRBV4-2 and TRBJ2-7, with 8 positions matching TRBD2. The trim removed 0 bases at V and 6 bases at J, leaving 7 bases unmatched. Germline V gene sequence: CDR1 LGHNA, CDR2 YNFKEQ. CDR3 size: 15 residues. Here the CDR3 DNA reads TGTGCCAGCAGCCAAGATTTGAATAGCGGGGTCGAGCAGTACTTC. As protein: CASSQDLNSGVEQYF.

The gene calls are TRBV30 and TRBJ2-1, with a possible D match to TRBD1 (6 bases). The CDR3 is 12 residues long. Deletions cut 8 bases from V and 2 bases from J, with 10 bases between. The germline gives CDR1 GTSNPN, CDR2 SVGIG (reference sequence). The CDR3 is CAADRPYNEQFF. The CDR3 DNA reads TGTGCCGCGGACAGACCCTACAATGAGCAGTTCTTC.

The chain employs TRBV4-1 and TRBJ2-1; 8 positions match TRBD1. There are 14 residues in the CDR3. Germline V lookup: CDR1 MGHRA, CDR2 YSYEKL. With 3 bases clipped from V and 5 bases from J, the junction kept 3 bases outside the gene matches. CDR3 sequence: CASSQYRGDNEQFF. CDR3 sequence (DNA): TGCGCCAGCAGCCAGTACAGGGGGGACAATGAGCAGTTCTTC.

J is TRBJ1-5 and V is TRBV30, with D tentatively TRBD1 (6 bases). Germline loops: CDR1 GTSNPN, CDR2 SVGIG (reference sequence). Trimming removed 1 base from V and 9 bases from J, with 13 bases in between. The CDR3 extends over 13 amino acids. In DNA form, the CDR3 reads TGTGCCTGGAGTGGGACAGAGCTAGGGCCCCAGCATTTT. Translation: CAWSGTELGPQHF.

This clone was observed once. The gene calls are TRBV29-1 and TRBJ2-5; D not resolved. Trimming left V 3 bases short and J 1 base short, with 6 bases between. Per germline, CDR1 SQVTM and CDR2 ANQGSEA. The CDR3 consists of 12 residues. CDR3 nucleotide sequence: TGCAGCGTTGATCAGTTCCAAGAGACCCAGTACTTC. Translating gives CSVDQFQETQYF.

The rearrangement links TRBV19 to TRBJ1-1; 9 nucleotides match TRBD1. There are 12 residues in the CDR3. The trim removed 5 bases at V and 11 bases at J, leaving 6 bases unmatched. CDR1 is LNHDA and CDR2 is SQIVND in the germline V gene (reference sequence). DNA for the CDR3: TGTGCCAGTAGTCGGGGACAGGGTGATGCTTTCTTT. It encodes CASSRGQGDAFF.

This clone showed up just a few times. The V and J genes are TRBV30 and TRBJ2-3; the match to TRBD1 covers 8 bases. V gave up 5 bases and J gave up 9 bases; unmatched junction bases: 10. CDR3 size: 13 residues. From germline, CDR1 is GTSNPN and CDR2 SVGIG (reference sequence). CDR3 amino acids: CAWDRTGQETQYF. The CDR3 DNA follows: TGTGCCTGGGACCGGACAGGGCAGGAGACGCAGTATTTT.

Note on this clone: Other DNA sequences in this sample translate to the same CDR3. V gene TRBV5-6 combines with J gene TRBJ2-7, with TRBD1 matching over 7 bases. Germline lookup yields CDR1 SGHDT and CDR2 YYEEEE. V lost 4 bases to trimming and J lost 4 bases; unmatched junction nucleotides: 2. The CDR3 is 12 residues long. CDR3 sequence reads: CASSRDSYEQYF. CDR3 nucleotide sequence: TGTGCCAGCAGCAGGGACAGTTACGAGCAGTACTTC.

This chain joins TRBV19 and TRBJ1-4; 7 nucleotides line up with TRBD1. Germline assignment: CDR1 LNHDA and CDR2 SQIVND (reference sequence). CDR3 length: 17 amino acids. With V trimmed by 5 bases and J by 0 bases, 9 bases remained unmatched. The CDR3 sequence: CASSRDSRIPTNEKLFF. CDR3 in DNA: TGTGCCAGTAGTCGGGACAGTCGAATTCCAACTAATGAAAAACTGTTTTTT.

The chain couples TRBV27 to TRBJ2-3, with 7 positions matching TRBD1. Germline V CDR1 and CDR2: MNHEY, SMNVEV (reference sequence). This CDR3 is built from 15 residues. V was pared by 6 bases and J by 0 bases, with 6 bases of the junction left unmatched. Here the CDR3 DNA reads TGTGCCAGCAGGCCCGGGACAGCTAGCACAGATACGCAGTATTTT. This gives the protein CASRPGTASTDTQYF.

The chain has TRBV19 and TRBJ2-3; D is possibly TRBD2 (5 bases). CDR1 LNHDA and CDR2 SQIVND come from the germline V gene (reference sequence). This CDR3 has 16 amino acids. Trimming left V 3 bases short and J 3 bases short, with 16 bases between. CDR3 nucleotides: TGTGCCAGTAGTATGCGGGCTTCGATTTGGACAGATACGCAGTATTTT. Encoded protein: CASSMRASIWTDTQYF.

This chain connects TRBV4-3 to TRBJ1-6; D is unresolved. Trimming took 0 bases from V and 1 from J, leaving 7 bases between them. The CDR3 covers 16 residues. Germline loops: CDR1 LGHNA, CDR2 YSLEER. The CDR3 nucleotides read TGCGCCAGCAGCCAAGAAAGGCAGTCCTATAATTCACCCCTCCACTTT. Protein: CASSQERQSYNSPLHF.

V usage is TRBV7-9 and J usage is TRBJ2-5; 10 bases fit TRBD2. V lost 5 bases to trimming and J lost 2 bases; unmatched junction nucleotides: 8. The CDR3 has 16 residues. Germline V gene sequence: CDR1 SEHNR, CDR2 FQNEAQ (reference sequence). The CDR3 region has the DNA TGTGCCAGCAGCACCGGCAGTAGCGGGGGGCAAGAGACCCAGTACTTC. This gives the protein CASSTGSSGGQETQYF.

J is TRBJ1-1 and V is TRBV7-9, with a weak D call TRBD1 (5 bases). The V end was cut by 6 bases, the J end by 3 bases, with 8 bases between. The CDR3 extends over 12 amino acids. From germline, CDR1 is SEHNR and CDR2 FQNEAQ (reference sequence). Here the CDR3 reads CASSWGDTEAFF. CDR3 DNA: TGTGCCAGCAGTTGGGGGGACACTGAAGCTTTCTTT.

In regard to this clone: Other nucleotide sequences from this sample produce the same CDR3. The chain is built from TRBV5-1 and TRBJ2-1, with D hard to call. Per germline, CDR1 SGHRS and CDR2 YFSETQ. The CDR3 runs 14 residues. Trimming removed 4 bases from V and 0 bases from J, with 8 bases in between. The CDR3 nucleotides read TGCGCCAGCAGCGCCGACACCTCCTACAATGAGCAGTTCTTC. This gives the protein CASSADTSYNEQFF.

The chain combines TRBV7-2 with TRBJ2-3, with TRBD1 as a possible D gene (6 bases). Germline V gene lookup returns CDR1 SGHTA and CDR2 FQGNSA. Trimming took 5 bases from V and 2 from J, leaving 17 bases between them. The CDR3 has 16 residues. The CDR3 region is CASSPRGGKLTDTQYF. The CDR3 DNA sequence: TGTGCCAGCAGCCCAAGAGGGGGTAAGCTCACAGATACGCAGTATTTT.

The gene calls are TRBV9 and TRBJ1-4; D is possibly TRBD1 (5 bases). Germline CDR1 reads SGDLS; CDR2 reads YYNGEE. V was clipped by 4 bases and J by 8 bases, with 21 bases between them. The CDR3 length is 16 residues. The CDR3 coding sequence is TGTGCCAGCAGCCCCTCCCCGGGGGGGGATTTGGAAAAACTGTTTTTT. Amino acid sequence: CASSPSPGGDLEKLFF.

The J gene is TRBJ2-2, the V gene TRBV13; no definite D call. The CDR3 is 17 amino acids. Trimming removed 5 bases at V and 6 bases at J, with 22 bases between. Germline values: CDR1 PRHDT, CDR2 FYEKMQ (reference sequence). The CDR3 DNA sequence: TGTGCCAGCAGCCCCCGCCCCAAGGTTGGGCCCTCCGGGGAGCTGTTTTTT. Translation: CASSPRPKVGPSGELFF.

The CDR3 region has the DNA TGTGCCAGCAGACTAGCGGGGAACCCTTCCTACGAGCAGTACTTC. This encodes CASRLAGNPSYEQYF. This rearrangement joins TRBV6-4 to TRBJ2-7; 10 nucleotides match TRBD2. The CDR3 has 15 amino acids. After removal of 6 bases from V and 1 base from J, the junction contained 6 bases not matched to a gene. Germline values: CDR1 MRHNA, CDR2 SNTAGT.

The V call is TRBV7-2, the J call TRBJ2-3, with D perhaps being TRBD1 or TRBD2 (5 bases each). Germline assignment: CDR1 SGHTA and CDR2 FQGNSA. V shed 4 bases and J shed 4 bases, with 18 bases lying between them. This CDR3 has 16 residues. This CDR3 reads CASSYPTPSGPDTQYF. CDR3 DNA: TGTGCCAGCAGCTACCCGACCCCCTCGGGGCCAGATACGCAGTATTTT.

The chain recombines TRBV3-1 (or the pseudogene TRBV3-2) with TRBJ1-2; TRBD1 is a possible D gene (5 bases). Germline V CDR1 and CDR2: LGHDT, YNNKEL (reference sequence). The CDR3 is 14 amino acids. V lost 2 bases and J lost 5, with 12 bases in between. The CDR3 spells CASSQKVEGYGYTF. The CDR3 DNA reads as TGTGCCAGCAGCCAAAAGGTTGAGGGGTATGGCTACACCTTC.

Points on this clone: Distinct nucleotide sequences in the sample also encode this CDR3. V and J are TRBV18 and TRBJ1-4; D uncertain. V gave up 6 bases and J gave up 5 bases, with 10 bases separating them. The CDR3 is made up of 13 amino acids. Germline V CDR1 and CDR2: KGHSH, LQKENI. The DNA of the CDR3 is TGTGCCAGCTCGCCAGACCTAAATGAAAAACTGTTTTTT. This gives the protein CASSPDLNEKLFF.

The CDR3, as DNA: TGCAGCGTTGAAGTCCTAGAGTGGACCCAGTACTTC. Encoded protein: CSVEVLEWTQYF. The V and J genes are TRBV29-1 and TRBJ2-5; D uncertain. Germline V lookup: CDR1 SQVTM, CDR2 ANQGSEA. The CDR3 is 12 residues long. V lost 1 base and J lost 7, with 10 bases in between.